Below, one T cell receptor beta chain is given with its context. The antigen it binds to is not known. Base-call qualities are not available, and no considerably larger clone is one nucleotide away. TCRbeta CDR3 regions were amplified from genomic DNA by means of the immunoSEQ Assay, a bias-controlled multiplex PCR. As for the authors' bioinformatics: The number of nucleated cells in each sample was estimated by amplification of reference gene primers within the assay. To quantify the absolute abundance of each unique TCRbeta CDR3 rearrangement, sequence reads were collapsed and filtered. For each sample, productive Simpson clonality was calculated as the square root of Simpson's diversity index over productive rearrangements. The source is immuneACCESS, and TCRdb retained only in-frame sequences with V and J called. Part of the clones is not carried over; for the studies checked, unresolved V genes explain less than half of this, and the remainder is unexplained. V and J calls and clone size come straight from that table; D and trimming were deduced from the DNA. The sample yields about 62,000 clones; 65% to 80% were counted once. The ten largest clonotypes hold 20% of the sample.

This specimen comes from a study of blood T cell repertoires in COVID-19 (TCRdb year 2020). Study-wide context: The collaborator samples originated in the United States, Italy and Spain and spanned the acute and convalescent phases of COVID-19. The prospective study material was composed of cDNA or gDNA derived from T cells, B-cell-depleted T cells, or PBMCs. The dataset comprised deeply sampled blood TCRbeta repertoires from subjects exposed to, actively infected with, or recovered from COVID-19. The repertoires were made available in a free public database intended to serve as a resource for research on the immune response to SARS-CoV-2. The samples were drawn from the first 160 participants of the ongoing ImmuneRACE study and from 1,254 subjects provided by 6 global collaborators. A de-identified subject ID, COVID-19 status, age in years and sex were almost always included in the sample metadata. Where available, HLA class I and class II types were obtained from metadata supplied by the sample provider rather than from assay-based typing. On the study overall, not on this receptor specifically: Clinical and demographic metadata were provided uncurated, with the amount varying by source and participant.

Whole blood was collected in K2EDTA tubes by collaborating institutions according to the institutions' own protocols. For TCRbeta analysis, collaborators shipped samples in one of three forms: frozen whole blood, isolated PBMCs, or DNA extracted from either of those sample types. Reading from cysteine to phenylalanine, the CDR3 counts 14 amino acids. CDR3 DNA is the only sequence kept; it has 42 bases, read in frame from the first base. V and J are truncated by 3 bases and 1 base respectively, leaving an intervening sequence of 9 bases. From the germline V gene (reference sequence), CDR1 is LNHNV and CDR2 is YYDKDF.

The clonotype comes from a woman older than 75 with active or convalescent COVID-19. The chain is encoded by TRBV15 joined to TRBJ1-1, with an unclear D gene assignment. The source material was peripheral blood. The DNA sequence follows: TGTGCCACCAGCAGTACTCCAGGGAACACTGAAGCTTTCTTT. This translates into CATSSTPGNTEAFF.